The 29 T cell receptor beta chains in this list originate from one sample, sequenced in a study of blood T cell repertoires in COVID-19 (dated by TCRdb to 2020 to 2021). Receptor libraries were prepared by the immunoSEQ multiplex PCR assay. TCRdb obtained this table from immuneACCESS and retained in-frame rearrangements with V and J assigned. These tables miss some clones; where compared with another copy, unresolved V genes account for less than half of the shortfall, and the remainder is unexplained. The sample data list some 150,000 clones, and over 80% of these were observed just once. 5.8% of the sample goes to the ten largest clones. The sequenced sample consisted of PBMCs or T cells enriched from blood (not recorded which). The receptors here all came from a woman aged 45-60 years who had been exposed to COVID-19.

The chain carries TRBV18 and TRBJ1-2; 7 nucleotides agree with TRBD1. The CDR3 totals 18 residues. The V gene's germline CDR1 is KGHSH and CDR2 LQKENI. Trimming at V came to 3 bases and at J to 0 bases, leaving 13 bases not matched to a gene. CDR3 loop: CASSPRGSRYRANYGYTF. CDR3 sequence (DNA): TGTGCCAGCTCACCCAGGGGGTCGCGTTACCGGGCTAACTATGGCTACACCTTC.

The CDR3 DNA follows: TGCGCCAGCAGCCAAGAAGGCGGGCCCGACAGGACAGATACGCAGTATTTT. Translating gives CASSQEGGPDRTDTQYF. V and J are TRBV4-3 and TRBJ2-3, with D perhaps matching TRBD1 (6 bases). Germline CDR1 is LGHNA and CDR2 is YSLEER. Deletions cut 0 bases from V and 3 bases from J, with 16 bases between. The CDR3 consists of 17 residues.

This clone was observed once. This rearrangement joins TRBV9 to TRBJ2-2; 11 nucleotides match TRBD2. V lost 1 base to trimming and J lost 4 bases; unmatched junction nucleotides: 6. CDR3 length: 17 residues. Germline values: CDR1 SGDLS, CDR2 YYNGEE. The CDR3: CASSVSLAGGLTGELFF. The CDR3 region has the DNA TGTGCCAGCAGCGTAAGCCTAGCGGGGGGCCTCACCGGGGAGCTGTTTTTT.

The genes are TRBV6-2 or TRBV6-3 and TRBJ2-7; 11 nucleotides match TRBD2. The germline gives CDR1 MNHEY, CDR2 SVGEGT. CDR3 length: 15 residues. The V and J ends lost 4 bases and 2 bases, in that order; junction bases with no gene match: 4. DNA for the CDR3: TGTGCCAGCAGTTCTCTAGCGGGAGGAGCCTACGAGCAGTACTTC. Its protein product is CASSSLAGGAYEQYF.

This clone was recorded only once. The chain joins TRBV2 to TRBJ1-2; 9 bases match TRBD1. Germline loops: CDR1 SNHLY, CDR2 FYNNEI. The J segment lost 4 bases and the V segment lost 0 bases, leaving 9 bases of the junction unmatched. The CDR3 is 17 residues long. The CDR3, as DNA: TGTGCCAGCAGTGAAGCCCTGAGAACAGGGGGCGTCTATGGCTACACCTTC. Amino acid sequence: CASSEALRTGGVYGYTF. Full variable domain (remainder filled in from reference TRBV2 and TRBJ1-2): EPEVTQTPSHQVTQMGQEVILRCVPISNHLYFYWYRQILGQKVEFLVSFYNNEISEKSEIFDDQFSVERPDGSNFTLKIRSTKLEDSAMYFCASSEALRTGGVYGYTFGSGTRLTVV.

The CDR3 sequence is CAIRVGQGNSPLHF. The CDR3 DNA sequence: TGTGCCATCAGGGTCGGCCAGGGTAATTCACCCCTCCACTTT. The rearrangement uses TRBV10-3 and TRBJ1-6, with a weak D call TRBD1 (5 bases). This CDR3 is 14 amino acids long. V was trimmed by 6 bases and J by 6 bases, leaving 12 bases between them. Germline V gene sequence: CDR1 ENHRY, CDR2 SYGVKD.

Comment on this clone: A read error is likely, as this CDR3 ends without the conserved phenylalanine or tryptophan. The chain uses TRBV5-1 and TRBJ1-6; TRBD1 matches at 7 bases. Germline CDR1 reads SGHRS; CDR2 reads YFSETQ. V was pared by 2 bases and J by 5 bases, with 1 base of the junction left unmatched. CDR3 length equals 14 residues. DNA for the CDR3: TGCGCCAGCAGCTTCGGACAGGATAATTCACCCCTCCACCTT. It yields the protein CASSFGQDNSPLHL.

The V and J genes are TRBV11-2 and TRBJ2-1; D not resolved. V lost 4 bases and J lost 3, with 10 bases in between. Per the germline V gene, CDR1 is SGHAT and CDR2 is FQNNGV. The CDR3 length is 14 residues. The CDR3: CASSWLTGYNEQFF. The DNA for the CDR3 is TGTGCCAGCAGCTGGCTGACGGGCTACAATGAGCAGTTCTTC. The full variable domain, completed using reference TRBV11-2 and TRBJ2-1, is EAGVAQSPRYKIIEKRQSVAFWCNPISGHATLYWYQQILGQGPKLLIQFQNNGVVDDSQLPKDRFSAERLKGVDSTLKIQPAKLEDSAVYLCASSWLTGYNEQFFGPGTRLTVL.

This chain joins TRBV12-3 or TRBV12-4 and TRBJ1-2, with D tentatively TRBD1 (6 bases). The germline V and J ends were trimmed by 5 bases and 4 bases, with 11 bases remaining between them. The CDR3 spans 13 residues. This CDR3 is CASSHTGSYGYTF. DNA for the CDR3: TGTGCCAGCAGTCATACAGGGAGCTATGGCTACACCTTC.

This sequence joins TRBV30 and TRBJ2-5; D remains ambiguous. CDR3 length: 13 amino acids. Trimming left V 2 bases short and J 1 base short, with 8 bases between. Germline V gene data show CDR1 as GTSNPN and CDR2 as SVGIG (reference sequence). The CDR3 region has the DNA TGTGCCTGGAGTCAACAGACCCAAGAGACCCAGTACTTC. Translation: CAWSQQTQETQYF.

The chain employs TRBV7-6 and TRBJ2-5; D perhaps matches TRBD2 (5 bases). V lost 4 bases, J lost 6 bases, and 15 bases lay in between. From germline, CDR1 is SGHVS and CDR2 FNYEAQ. The CDR3 contains 14 residues. CDR3 protein: CASSSDLRGQTQYF. CDR3 sequence (DNA): TGTGCCAGCAGCTCGGACCTTCGCGGGCAGACCCAGTACTTC.

V gene TRBV6-5 combines with J gene TRBJ1-2; D call uncertain. V lost 6 bases and J 6 bases, leaving 20 bases between the germline ends. The germline CDR1 and CDR2 sequences are MNHEY and SVGAGI. This CDR3 has 15 residues. CDR3 in amino acids: CASSLSGKRVDGYTF. The DNA for the CDR3 is TGTGCCAGCAGCTTGTCCGGGAAGCGGGTCGATGGCTACACCTTC.

V and J are TRBV10-3 and TRBJ1-2, with TRBD1 identical over 11 bases. After removal of 2 bases from V and 4 bases from J, the junction contained 0 bases not matched to a gene. The CDR3 length is 14 residues. Germline-derived CDR1 and CDR2 are ENHRY and SYGVKD. The CDR3 bases are TGTGCCATCAGTGAGGGGACAGGGGGCTATGGCTACACCTTC. Translation: CAISEGTGGYGYTF.

This chain connects TRBV4-2 to TRBJ2-7, with D perhaps TRBD2 (6 bases). V shed 5 bases and J shed 3 bases, with 14 bases lying between them. This CDR3 has 14 amino acids. Germline V CDR1 and CDR2: LGHNA, YNFKEQ. CDR3 DNA sequence: TGTGCCAGCAGCGAAACGGGGGTTTTCTACGAGCAGTACTTC. Its translation is CASSETGVFYEQYF.

The CDR3 reads CAITDTGVNYGYTF. In nucleotides, the CDR3 is TGTGCCATCACCGATACAGGGGTTAACTATGGCTACACCTTC. The rearrangement links TRBV10-3 to TRBJ1-2; 7 bases match TRBD1. V lost 7 bases to trimming and J lost 1 base; unmatched junction nucleotides: 6. Per the germline V gene, CDR1 is ENHRY and CDR2 is SYGVKD. The CDR3 is made up of 14 amino acids.

The chain recombines TRBV5-4 with TRBJ1-1, with 8 bases matching TRBD1. V lost 0 bases to trimming and J lost 4 bases; unmatched junction nucleotides: 8. This CDR3 comprises 16 residues. Looked up from germline, CDR1 is SGHNT and CDR2 is YYREEE (reference sequence). The CDR3: CASSLGNTGGGTEAFF. In DNA form, the CDR3 reads TGTGCCAGCAGCTTGGGTAACACAGGGGGAGGCACTGAAGCTTTCTTT.

V gene TRBV10-3 combines with J gene TRBJ2-3, with 8 bases lining up with TRBD1. CDR1 and CDR2 (germline): ENHRY, SYGVKD. This CDR3 region has 13 residues. Germline trimming cut 8 bases from V and 7 bases from J; bases unmatched to any gene: 8. CDR3 amino acids: CAILGQAENTQYF. The CDR3 DNA sequence: TGTGCCATCTTGGGACAGGCCGAAAATACGCAGTATTTT.

The rearrangement uses TRBV7-9 and TRBJ1-1; no definite D call. Trimming took off 4 bases at V and 1 base at J, with 13 bases between the two ends. CDR1 and CDR2 (germline): SEHNR, FQNEAQ (reference sequence). The CDR3 is made up of 15 amino acids. DNA for the CDR3: TGTGCCAGCAGCTCCCGCCGGGTCGGGAACACTGAAGCTTTCTTT. Translation gives CASSSRRVGNTEAFF. The complete variable domain, with remaining parts taken from reference TRBV7-9 and TRBJ1-1, reads DTGVSQNPRHKITKRGQNVTFRCDPISEHNRLYWYRQTLGQGPEFLTYFQNEAQLEKSRLLSDRFSAERPKGSFSTLEIQRTEQGDSAMYLCASSSRRVGNTEAFFGQGTRLTVV.

The chain combines TRBV21-1 with TRBJ1-4; the DNA was not used to check the table's D call, TRBD1. TRBV21-1 is a pseudogene locus. This CDR3 is 15 amino acids long. CDR3: CASSLGQGFREKLFF. The DNA for the CDR3 is TGTGCCAGCAGCTTAGGACAGGGGTTTCGCGAAAAACTGTTTTTT.

This chain uses TRBV7-8 with TRBJ2-7; TRBD1 matches 10 bases. The J segment lost 4 bases and the V segment lost 2 bases, leaving 8 bases of the junction unmatched. The germline V gene has CDR1 SGHVS and CDR2 FQNEAQ. This CDR3 spans 16 amino acids. CDR3 sequence (DNA): TGTGCCAGCAGCTTATTTAGAGGGACAGGGGCTTACGAGCAGTACTTC. Translation gives CASSLFRGTGAYEQYF.

The gene calls are TRBV6-6 and TRBJ2-1; 7 bases are a match to TRBD2. From germline, CDR1 is MNHNY and CDR2 SVGAGI (reference sequence). V was pared by 7 bases and J by 7 bases, with 10 bases of the junction left unmatched. The CDR3 sequence is 14 residues long. CDR3 protein: CASKRGGARNEQFF. CDR3 in DNA: TGTGCCAGCAAACGCGGGGGAGCGAGGAATGAGCAGTTCTTC.

This sequence joins TRBV3-1 (or the pseudogene TRBV3-2) and TRBJ1-6; 9 bases are a match to TRBD1. The V gene end was trimmed by 3 bases and the J gene end by 7 bases; junction bases not matched to a gene: 4. The CDR3 consists of 15 residues. CDR1 and CDR2 (germline): LGHDT, YNNKEL (reference sequence). CDR3 sequence: CASSQGTGNNSPLHF. For the CDR3, the DNA is TGTGCCAGCAGCCAGGGGACAGGGAACAATTCACCCCTCCACTTT.

The chain has TRBV6-5 and TRBJ1-2; 8 bases map to TRBD1. Germline lookup yields CDR1 MNHEY and CDR2 SVGAGI. V was clipped by 0 bases and J by 11 bases; unmatched bases: 14. CDR3 length: 16 amino acids. As DNA, the CDR3 is TGTGCCAGCAGTTACTCTTCTGGCAGGGGGCGCGGAGGGTACACCTTC. It yields the protein CASSYSSGRGRGGYTF.

The chain is built from TRBV3-1 (or the pseudogene TRBV3-2) and TRBJ2-3, with TRBD2 matching over 13 bases. CDR3 length equals 20 residues. The V segment lost 0 bases and the J segment 2 bases; nucleotides outside the gene matches: 11. Germline CDR1 and CDR2: LGHDT and YNNKEL (reference sequence). The DNA of the CDR3 is TGTGCCAGCAGCCAAGAACTCTGGACTAGCGGGAGTTTTTTCACAGATACGCAGTATTTT. Residues: CASSQELWTSGSFFTDTQYF.

This chain uses TRBV2 with TRBJ2-2; D is ambiguous. Germline V gene sequence: CDR1 SNHLY, CDR2 FYNNEI. The CDR3 is made up of 14 amino acids. Trimming took 6 bases from V and 4 from J, leaving 12 bases between them. The CDR3 coding sequence is TGTGCCAGCAGCCCTAACGGAGCCACCGGGGAGCTGTTTTTT. Amino acids: CASSPNGATGELFF.

V is TRBV18 and J is TRBJ2-3; 7 nucleotides line up with TRBD1. Trimming removed 3 bases from V and 4 bases from J; junction bases left unmatched: 7. Germline V gene data show CDR1 as KGHSH and CDR2 as LQKENI. This CDR3 spans 15 amino acids. In nucleotides, the CDR3 is TGTGCCAGCTCACCGAAGAGGGGGCGGGCAGATACGCAGTATTTT. It encodes CASSPKRGRADTQYF.

The J gene is TRBJ2-1, the V gene TRBV27, with 10 bases matching TRBD2. Trimming removed 3 bases from V and 7 bases from J; junction bases left unmatched: 6. Germline CDR1 is MNHEY and CDR2 is SMNVEV (reference sequence). The CDR3 covers 15 residues. This chain's CDR3 is CASSFLAGAGNEQFF. CDR3 DNA: TGTGCCAGCAGTTTCCTAGCGGGGGCGGGTAATGAGCAGTTCTTC.

The V and J genes are TRBV6-5 and TRBJ1-2; no clear D. Trimming removed 7 bases at V and 5 bases at J, with 8 bases between. The CDR3 covers 11 residues. Germline CDR1 and CDR2: MNHEY and SVGAGI. In DNA, the CDR3 is TGTGCCAGCAATCCCCTATATGGCTACACCTTC. Its protein product is CASNPLYGYTF.

The CDR3 DNA is TGTGCCAGCTCACCAAGAGAGACAGGGGGCACCGGGGAGCTGTTTTTT. Translated: CASSPRETGGTGELFF. The chain employs TRBV18 and TRBJ2-2; TRBD1 agrees at 9 bases. Germline V gene data show CDR1 as KGHSH and CDR2 as LQKENI. The CDR3 is 16 amino acids. J gave up 4 bases and V 2 bases, and 5 bases lay outside the gene matches.